This T cell receptor (beta chain) was recorded in a study of blood T cell repertoires in COVID-19. Whole-study context: COVID-19 samples collected from the United States, Italy and Spain covered acute and convalescent phases. The analysed material was cDNA or gDNA that came from T cells, B-cell-depleted T cells, or PBMCs.

This CDR3 spans 15 amino acids. Germline CDR1 and CDR2: MNHNS and SASEGT. Between the trimmed V and J ends, which lost 2 bases and 0 bases, there was a span of 8 bases. In assigning cohorts, the study relied on participant-reported clinical history. In the source study's methods: Estimation of nucleated cell counts relied on the amplification of reference gene primers. Libraries were prepared by immunoSEQ multiplex PCR; TCRdb keeps only in-frame clonotypes and omits some of them. V and J calls and clone size are as listed in that table; D and trimming were resolved from the DNA. The sample lists about 300,000 clones, approximately 85% seen once, with around 2.1% in the top ten.

The sequenced sample was PBMCs or T cells enriched from blood (not recorded which). This chain connects TRBV6-1 to TRBJ1-5, with D unclear. The receptor was isolated from a man younger than 45 who had recovered from COVID-19. CDR3 region: CASSEWAASNQPQHF. CDR3 nucleotides: TGTGCCAGCAGTGAATGGGCAGCTAGCAATCAGCCCCAGCATTTT.